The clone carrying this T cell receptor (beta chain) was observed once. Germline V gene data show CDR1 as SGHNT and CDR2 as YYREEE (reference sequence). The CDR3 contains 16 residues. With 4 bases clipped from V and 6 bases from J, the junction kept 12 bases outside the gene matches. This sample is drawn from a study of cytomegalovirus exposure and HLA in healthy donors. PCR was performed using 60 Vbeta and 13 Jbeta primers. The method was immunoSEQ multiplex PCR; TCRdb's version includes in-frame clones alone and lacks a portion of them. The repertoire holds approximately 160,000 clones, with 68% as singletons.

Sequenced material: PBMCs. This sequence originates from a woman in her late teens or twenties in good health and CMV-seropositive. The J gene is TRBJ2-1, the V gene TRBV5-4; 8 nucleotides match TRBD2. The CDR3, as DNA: TGTGCCAGCAGCCCCGGGGGGGCCAGTCAGTTCAATGAGCAGTTCTTC. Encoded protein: CASSPGGASQFNEQFF. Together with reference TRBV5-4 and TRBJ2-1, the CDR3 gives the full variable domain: ETGVTQSPTHLIKTRGQQVTLRCSSQSGHNTVSWYQQALGQGPQFIFQYYREEENGRGNFPPRFSGLQFPNYSSELNVNALELDDSALYLCASSPGGASQFNEQFFGPGTRLTVL.